A single sample is the source of the 9 T cell receptor beta chains below, sequenced in a study of spatial heterogeneity in lung cancer. TCRdb ran MiXCR on the 5' RACE reads and lists one entry per CDR3 protein. Here the sample spans around 89,000 distinct CDR3 sequences, over 9.5% being singletons. Time point described: sample taken at primary tumor resection. Extraction of whole RNA from tumor, nontumor lung or frozen PBMC preceded unsorted sequencing. Sequences were derived from PBMCs, sampled at surgery. The receptors stem from a male donor with early-stage non-small cell lung cancer.

This clonotype was picked up a small number of times. The chain links TRBV7-8 to TRBJ2-5; D may be TRBD2 (6 bases). V was cut by 0 bases and J by 3 bases, with 11 bases left in between. The CDR3 has 15 residues. Germline CDR1 SGHVS, CDR2 FQNEAQ. CDR3 region: CASSLAGSGEETQYF. As DNA, the CDR3 is TGTGCCAGCAGCTTAGCGGGTAGCGGAGAAGAGACCCAGTACTTC.

The sample holds many counts of this clonotype. V is TRBV6-5 and J is TRBJ2-3; 11 bases are a match to TRBD2. Trimming cost V 6 bases and J 2 bases; bases outside gene matches: 4. The CDR3 extends over 15 amino acids. Germline V gene lookup returns CDR1 MNHEY and CDR2 SVGAGI. CDR3 in DNA: TGTGCCAGCAGCCTAGCGGGAGGTTCCACAGATACGCAGTATTTT. It specifies CASSLAGGSTDTQYF.

This clonotype showed up just a few times. The gene calls are TRBV6-5 and TRBJ1-3; possibly TRBD1 for D (6 bases). The CDR3 is made up of 15 amino acids. The germline CDR1 and CDR2 sequences are MNHEY and SVGAGI. The V end lost 8 bases, the J end lost 0 bases, and 14 bases lay between the germline ends. The CDR3 here is CASGGTIGSGNTIYF. CDR3 coding DNA: TGTGCCAGCGGGGGCACTATCGGCTCTGGAAACACCATATATTTT.

This clonotype was detected many times. The chain joins TRBV7-3 to TRBJ2-1; 10 bases match TRBD2. CDR3 length equals 13 residues. With 2 bases clipped from V and 8 bases from J, the junction kept 0 bases outside the gene matches. Germline CDR1 and CDR2: SGHTA and FQGTGA. This CDR3 reads CASSLLAGDEQFF. CDR3 DNA sequence: TGTGCCAGCAGCTTACTAGCGGGAGATGAGCAGTTCTTC.

The J gene is TRBJ1-1, the V gene TRBV11-2; TRBD1 is a possible D gene (6 bases). The V end was cut by 3 bases, the J end by 3 bases, with 11 bases between. Per germline, CDR1 SGHAT and CDR2 FQNNGV. CDR3 size: 14 residues. The CDR3 DNA sequence: TGTGCCAGCAGCTTGAGGACAGTTTACACTGAAGCTTTCTTT. Its translation is CASSLRTVYTEAFF.

The V gene is TRBV28, the J gene TRBJ2-2; D might be TRBD1 or TRBD2, each matching 5 bases. Germline lookup yields CDR1 MDHEN and CDR2 SYDVKM. The germline V and J ends were trimmed by 5 bases and 3 bases, with 7 bases remaining between them. This CDR3 is 13 amino acids long. Written as DNA, the CDR3 is TGTGCCAGCAGTATGGGGGACACCGGGGAGCTGTTTTTT. Translating gives CASSMGDTGELFF.

This clonotype came up many times. The gene calls are TRBV19 and TRBJ2-6; 9 bases are a match to TRBD1. Per the germline V gene, CDR1 is LNHDA and CDR2 is SQIVND (reference sequence). The CDR3 extends over 17 amino acids. V was pared by 7 bases and J by 2 bases, with 9 bases of the junction left unmatched. CDR3 residues: CASTTSRDRAGANVLTF. The CDR3 bases are TGTGCCAGTACCACGTCCCGGGACAGGGCTGGGGCCAACGTCCTGACTTTC.

This chain connects TRBV29-1 to TRBJ2-3, with TRBD2 matching 12 bases. Losses at the gene ends were 4 bases for V and 6 bases for J; bases not matched to a gene: 5. Germline-derived CDR1 and CDR2 are SQVTM and ANQGSEA. This CDR3 has 14 residues. CDR3 loop: CSVGASGGADTQYF. CDR3 sequence (DNA): TGCAGCGTTGGGGCTAGCGGGGGGGCGGATACGCAGTATTTT.

CDR3 in DNA: TGTGCCAGCAGCTTGAACGGGGGTCCCTACGAGCAGTACTTC. This encodes CASSLNGGPYEQYF. The rearrangement uses TRBV7-2 and TRBJ2-7; maybe TRBD2 (6 bases). The CDR3 has 14 amino acids. The V end was cut by 3 bases, the J end by 2 bases, with 11 bases between. Germline lookup yields CDR1 SGHTA and CDR2 FQGNSA.